This T cell receptor beta chain was captured in a study of PD-1 blockade in classical Hodgkin lymphoma. Autologous stem cell transplantation was followed by relapse in every patient, and brentuximab vedotin exposure varied. Relative to its sample, this clone is medium-sized (0.01 to 0.1%). Sequenced by immunoSEQ multiplex PCR; TCRdb stores in-frame clones only, minus some. The table has some 31,000 clones, over 55% seen once. V was cut by 5 bases and J by 4 bases, with 11 bases left in between. The CDR3 is made up of 13 amino acids. Germline assignment: CDR1 SEHNR and CDR2 FQNEAQ (reference sequence).

The clonotype was recovered from a human donor with classical Hodgkin lymphoma. The sequences come from peripheral blood mononuclear cells (PBMCs), collected before the second cycle of nivolumab. The V and J genes are TRBV7-9 and TRBJ1-2, with D perhaps matching TRBD1 (6 bases). CDR3 sequence (DNA): TGTGCCAGCAGCGCGGACAGACGCTATGGCTACACCTTC. Protein: CASSADRRYGYTF.